What follows is one TCR beta chain and its context. The data were taken from a study of blood T cell repertoires in COVID-19. The overall study: Samples of COVID-19 (acute and convalescent) were obtained from the United States, Italy and Spain.

Authors' analysis steps: The assay estimated nucleated cells by amplifying reference gene primers. Method: immunoSEQ multiplex PCR; TCRdb's copy keeps in-frame clones and lacks some. That table supplies the V and J calls and clone size; D and trimming were determined from the DNA. This sample has tens of thousands of clones, with roughly nine tenths found just once. The CDR3 is made up of 14 amino acids. V gave up 5 bases and J gave up 0 bases, with 5 bases separating them. Per the germline V gene, CDR1 is LNHNV and CDR2 is YYDKDF (reference sequence). Material for sequencing was peripheral blood. This TCR was recovered from a woman aged 60-75 years with COVID-19, enrolled during active disease. This chain connects TRBV15 to TRBJ2-6, with D tentatively TRBD2 (5 bases). The CDR3 sequence is CATSGSSGANVLTF. The CDR3 DNA follows: TGTGCCACCAGCGGGAGCTCTGGGGCCAACGTCCTGACTTTC.